The subject of this entry is one TCR beta chain. In the source study's methods: Reference gene primer amplification gave nucleated cell count estimates. Assay used: immunoSEQ multiplex PCR; TCRdb lists only in-frame clones, some missing. The V and J calls and clone size come from that table; D and trimming were worked out from the DNA. The sample holds 25,000 to 30,000 clones, 85% seen once. This entry comes from a study of blood T cell repertoires in COVID-19. Looking at the study overall: Sites across the United States, Italy and Spain contributed samples from acute and convalescent COVID-19. PBMCs, B-cell-depleted T cells, or T cells were the source of the cDNA or gDNA that made up the material.

This receptor was taken from a human donor in a cohort sampled during active COVID-19. Material: peripheral blood.

CDR3 in DNA: TGTGCCAGCAGTTACACACCGGGACAGGGGGCGGTTGGCTACACCTTC. It encodes CASSYTPGQGAVGYTF. The rearrangement links TRBV6-5 to TRBJ1-2; 12 nucleotides align to TRBD1. The germline V gene has CDR1 MNHEY and CDR2 SVGAGI. This CDR3 is 16 amino acids long. V trimming: 2 bases; J trimming: 7 bases; junction bases outside the gene matches: 8.